This T cell receptor beta chain was retrieved from a study of CD8 T cells in Susac syndrome. Reverse transcription of about 0.45 to 1 ug RNA was performed with random hexamers. One entry per CDR3 protein results from TCRdb running MiXCR on the immunoSEQ multiplex PCR reads. The table shows more than 120,000 distinct CDR3 sequences, with approximately 95% occurring only once. This sequence was found in a human donor in good health. Sample: CD4+ T cells from PBMCs.

Written as DNA, the CDR3 is TGTGCCAGCAGCTTGGGACCCTCTGTCGCCGGGGAGCTGTTTTTT. Its translation is CASSLGPSVAGELFF. The V and J genes are TRBV5-6 and TRBJ2-2; D is unresolved. This CDR3 region has 15 residues. The ends were cut back, 0 bases at V and 6 bases at J, with 12 bases in the middle. The germline CDR1 and CDR2 sequences are SGHDT and YYEEEE.